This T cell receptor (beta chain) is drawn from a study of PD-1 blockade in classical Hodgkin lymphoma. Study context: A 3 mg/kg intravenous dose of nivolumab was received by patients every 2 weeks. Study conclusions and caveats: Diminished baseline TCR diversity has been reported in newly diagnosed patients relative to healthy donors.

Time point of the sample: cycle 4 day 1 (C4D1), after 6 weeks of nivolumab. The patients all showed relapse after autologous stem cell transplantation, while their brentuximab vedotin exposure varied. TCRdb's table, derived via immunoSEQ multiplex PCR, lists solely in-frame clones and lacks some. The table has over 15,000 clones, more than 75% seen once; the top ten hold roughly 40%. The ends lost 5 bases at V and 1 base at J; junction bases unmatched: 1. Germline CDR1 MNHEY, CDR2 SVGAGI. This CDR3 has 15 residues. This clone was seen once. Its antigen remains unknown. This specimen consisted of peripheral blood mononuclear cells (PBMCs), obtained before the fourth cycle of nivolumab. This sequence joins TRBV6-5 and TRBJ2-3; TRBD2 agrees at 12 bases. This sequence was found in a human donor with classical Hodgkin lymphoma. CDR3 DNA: TGTGCCAGCAGTCGACTAGCGGGGGGCACAGATACGCAGTATTTT. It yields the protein CASSRLAGGTDTQYF.